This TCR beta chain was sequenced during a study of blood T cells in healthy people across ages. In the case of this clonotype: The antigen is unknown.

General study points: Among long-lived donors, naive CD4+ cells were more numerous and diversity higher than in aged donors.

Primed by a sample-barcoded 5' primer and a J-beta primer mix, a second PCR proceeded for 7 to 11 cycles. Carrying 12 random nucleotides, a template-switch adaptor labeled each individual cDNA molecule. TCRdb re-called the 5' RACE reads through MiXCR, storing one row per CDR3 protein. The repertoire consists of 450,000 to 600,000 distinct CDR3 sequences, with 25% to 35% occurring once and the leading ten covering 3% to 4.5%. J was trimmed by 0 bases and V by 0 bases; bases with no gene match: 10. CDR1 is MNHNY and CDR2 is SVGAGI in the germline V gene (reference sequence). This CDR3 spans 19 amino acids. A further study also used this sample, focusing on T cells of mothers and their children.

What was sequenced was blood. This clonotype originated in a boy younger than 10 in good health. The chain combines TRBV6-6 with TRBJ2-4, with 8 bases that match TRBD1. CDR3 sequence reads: CASSYSGTGSALAKNIQYF. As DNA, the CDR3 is TGTGCCAGCAGTTACTCCGGGACAGGCTCCGCGCTAGCCAAAAACATTCAGTACTTC.